These 22 T cell receptor beta chains were all obtained from the same sample, sequenced in a study of T cells in Graves' hyperthyroidism and ophthalmopathy. TCR beta CDR3 sequences were amplified from RNA transcripts. The HTBI primer set served for first-round RT-PCR of the TCR CDR3. TCRdb ran MiXCR on the multiplex PCR reads and lists one entry per CDR3 protein. The table includes 310,000 or so distinct CDR3 sequences, approximately 15% detected once. The sample was blood. The receptors were sampled from a woman in her sixties or seventies with Graves' ophthalmopathy.

The rearrangement links TRBV28 to TRBJ2-7, with 13 bases lining up with TRBD2. Germline CDR1 reads MDHEN; CDR2 reads SYDVKM. V dropped 5 bases and J dropped 1; count of bases not matched to a gene: 2. This CDR3 is built from 15 residues. CDR3 region: CASSAGLAGSYEQYF. The DNA for the CDR3 is TGTGCCAGCAGTGCGGGACTAGCGGGATCCTACGAGCAGTACTTC.

This clonotype was seen a handful of times. An end of the junction does not agree with germline; a read error may underlie this. The chain links TRBV7-3 to TRBJ2-7, with TRBD1 matching 11 bases. This CDR3 comprises 16 residues. The V gene's germline CDR1 is SGHTA and CDR2 FQGTGA. CDR3 nucleotides: TGTGCCGGCAGCTTGTCCGGGACAGGGGGATCCTACGAGCAGTACTTC. It translates to CAGSLSGTGGSYEQYF.

The chain is built from TRBV30 and TRBJ2-7; D unresolved. The germline gives CDR1 GTSNPN, CDR2 SVGIG (reference sequence). The CDR3 loop spans 14 amino acids. Deletions cut 0 bases from V and 2 bases from J, with 11 bases between. The CDR3 sequence: CAWSVGDFTYEQYF. CDR3 coding DNA: TGTGCCTGGAGTGTCGGCGACTTTACCTACGAGCAGTACTTC.

The chain couples TRBV18 to TRBJ1-3; D gene uncertain. The CDR3 runs 13 residues. Trimming took 9 bases from V and 0 from J, leaving 9 bases between them. Germline V gene data show CDR1 as KGHSH and CDR2 as LQKENI. Written as DNA, the CDR3 is TGTGCCAGAGCCTCCGGCTCTGGAAACACCATATATTTT. It specifies CARASGSGNTIYF.

This clonotype was seen repeatedly, ten times or more. The V gene is TRBV5-1, the J gene TRBJ1-2; weak D call: TRBD1 (5 bases). The CDR3 contains 14 residues. The ends were cut back, 2 bases at V and 3 bases at J, with 11 bases in the middle. Germline V gene sequence: CDR1 SGHRS, CDR2 YFSETQ. The CDR3 loop is CASSFMQGDYGYTF. DNA of the CDR3: TGCGCCAGCAGCTTTATGCAGGGAGACTATGGCTACACCTTC.

As to this clonotype: A much more abundant neighbour one base away suggests this may be a read error. The V gene is TRBV9, the J gene TRBJ1-2, with unresolved D. Trimming shortened V by 0 bases and J by 1 base, and 4 bases separated the two germline ends. Germline V lookup: CDR1 SGDLS, CDR2 YYNGEE. This CDR3 has 13 amino acids. DNA for the CDR3: TGTGCCAGCAGCGTAGATGATAACTATGGCTACACCTTC. Protein: CASSVDDNYGYTF.

This chain joins TRBV7-9 and TRBJ2-5; TRBD1 matches at 7 bases. The CDR3 consists of 14 residues. Losses at the gene ends were 4 bases for V and 2 bases for J; bases not matched to a gene: 4. Germline values: CDR1 SEHNR, CDR2 FQNEAQ (reference sequence). The DNA for the CDR3 is TGTGCCAGCAGCTCCATGGGACAGCAAGAGACCCAGTACTTC. It codes for CASSSMGQQETQYF.

In this sample, this clonotype turned up a few times. V and J are TRBV12-3 or TRBV12-4 and TRBJ2-2; TRBD2 agrees at 10 bases. The V segment lost 5 bases and the J segment 3 bases; nucleotides outside the gene matches: 3. The CDR3 consists of 15 residues. CDR3 DNA sequence: TGTGCCAGCAGTCCTAGCGGGGGTTACACCGGGGAGCTGTTTTTT. Translated: CASSPSGGYTGELFF.

Many counts were recorded for this clonotype. This rearrangement joins TRBV18 to TRBJ1-2; D perhaps matches TRBD1 (5 bases). This CDR3 contains 14 residues. V lost 0 bases to trimming and J lost 4 bases, with 9 bases between them. CDR1 is KGHSH, CDR2 LQKENI, per germline. Here the CDR3 reads CASSPPTAVYGYTF. DNA of the CDR3: TGTGCCAGCTCACCACCGACAGCGGTCTATGGCTACACCTTC.

This clonotype was seen only a few times. The chain recombines TRBV6-1 with TRBJ2-1; D remains ambiguous. Per germline, CDR1 MNHNS and CDR2 SASEGT. The V gene lost 5 bases and the J gene lost 2 bases, with 16 bases spanning the gap. The CDR3 runs to 16 residues. The CDR3 reads CASSPDLGPAYNEQFF. CDR3 DNA: TGTGCCAGCAGTCCAGACCTGGGTCCAGCCTACAATGAGCAGTTCTTC.

The chain recombines TRBV6-1 with TRBJ2-3; D possibly corresponds to TRBD2 (5 bases). The germline V gene encodes CDR1 MNHNS and CDR2 SASEGT. Trimming pared 5 bases from V and 0 bases from J, leaving 12 bases between. The CDR3 spans 15 residues. CDR3 sequence reads: CASSRLTTSTDTQYF. The CDR3 DNA reads TGTGCCAGCAGTAGACTAACAACTAGCACAGATACGCAGTATTTT.

This clonotype came up many times. The chain is built from TRBV7-8 and TRBJ2-1; 12 bases map to TRBD2. The CDR3 spans 16 residues. From germline, CDR1 is SGHVS and CDR2 FQNEAQ. Trimming took 6 bases from V and 8 from J; bases not matched to a gene: 11. The CDR3 sequence is CASRGARTSGTDEQFF. CDR3 DNA: TGTGCCAGCAGGGGGGCGAGGACTAGCGGGACCGATGAGCAGTTCTTC. The whole variable domain, remainder taken from reference TRBV7-8 and TRBJ2-1, is GAGVSQSPRYKVAKRGQDVALRCDPISGHVSLFWYQQALGQGPEFLTYFQNEAQLDKSGLPSDRFFAERPEGSVSTLKIQRTQQEDSAVYLCASRGARTSGTDEQFFGPGTRLTVL.

At least ten counts were recorded for this clonotype. The genes are TRBV20-1 and TRBJ2-7; 11 bases are shared with TRBD1. The length of the CDR3 is 14 residues. V was clipped by 0 bases and J by 5 bases; unmatched bases: 3. Germline V gene lookup returns CDR1 DFQATT and CDR2 SNEGSKA (reference sequence). CDR3 in amino acids: CSARDGQGADEQYF. The CDR3 DNA is TGCAGTGCTAGAGATGGACAGGGGGCGGACGAGCAGTACTTC.

Many counts were recorded for this clonotype. The V gene is TRBV6-1, the J gene TRBJ2-7, with 8 bases aligning to TRBD2. CDR1 is MNHNS and CDR2 is SASEGT in the germline V gene. The CDR3 is 15 amino acids. V was pared by 1 base and J by 3 bases, with 5 bases of the junction left unmatched. CDR3 amino acids: CASSEGAGVLYEQYF. The CDR3 DNA reads TGTGCCAGCAGTGAAGGAGCGGGAGTTCTCTACGAGCAGTACTTC.

The V and J genes are TRBV28 and TRBJ2-7; no reliable D call. V lost 9 bases, J lost 6 bases, and 9 bases lay in between. Germline V gene sequence: CDR1 MDHEN, CDR2 SYDVKM. The length of the CDR3 is 10 residues. The CDR3 spells CASRDREQYF. The CDR3 nucleotides are TGTGCCAGTCGCGACCGCGAGCAGTACTTC.

The sample holds a few counts of this clonotype. The junction differs from germline at one of its ends, possibly a read error. The chain's CDR3 is CASSHSGTSSYNKQFF. CDR3 in DNA: TGTGCCAGCAGCCATAGCGGGACGAGCTCCTACAATAAGCAGTTCTTC. The rearrangement uses TRBV9 and TRBJ2-1; TRBD2 matches at 8 bases. The CDR3 contains 16 residues. Germline loops: CDR1 SGDLS, CDR2 YYNGEE.

This clonotype was seen a few times. The V call is TRBV6-1, the J call TRBJ2-7; TRBD2 aligns across 11 bases. The junction had 7 bases not matched to a gene; V was cut back by 7 bases and J by 5 bases. Germline V gene data show CDR1 as MNHNS and CDR2 as SASEGT. This CDR3 comprises 14 residues. The CDR3 region has the DNA TGTGCCAGCATTCCACTAGCGGGAGACCACGAGCAGTACTTC. This encodes CASIPLAGDHEQYF.

Many counts were recorded for this clonotype. This sequence joins TRBV6-2 or TRBV6-3 and TRBJ2-3; TRBD2 matches at 14 bases. After removal of 8 bases from V and 6 bases from J, the junction contained 10 bases not matched to a gene. Germline-derived CDR1 and CDR2 are MNHEY and SVGEGT. The CDR3 covers 16 residues. CDR3 nucleotides: TGTGCCAGCCAAGTAGGACTAGCGGGGGGCCAGGATACGCAGTATTTT. Its protein is CASQVGLAGGQDTQYF.

The chain's CDR3 is CASSYAKRNQPQHF. Written as DNA, the CDR3 is TGTGCCAGCAGTTACGCCAAACGCAATCAGCCCCAGCATTTT. The V gene is TRBV6-6, the J gene TRBJ1-5, with unresolved D. This CDR3 has 14 residues. Germline values: CDR1 MNHNY, CDR2 SVGAGI (reference sequence). V was trimmed by 2 bases and J by 2 bases, leaving 7 bases between them.

Ten or more counts support this clonotype. The chain carries TRBV20-1 and TRBJ2-1; 13 bases map to TRBD2. Germline-derived CDR1 and CDR2 are DFQATT and SNEGSKA (reference sequence). J gave up 14 bases and V 0 bases, and 4 bases lay outside the gene matches. The CDR3 loop spans 13 amino acids. This CDR3 is CSARETSGGSEFF. Written as DNA, the CDR3 is TGCAGTGCTAGAGAGACTAGCGGGGGGTCGGAGTTCTTC.

This clonotype was seen many times. The chain has TRBV18 and TRBJ1-1; perhaps TRBD1 as D (6 bases). Germline CDR1 is KGHSH and CDR2 is LQKENI. Trimming took 6 bases from V and 1 from J, leaving 9 bases between them. The CDR3 length is 13 residues. CDR3: CASSGQRNTEAFF. The CDR3 DNA is TGTGCCAGCTCGGGACAAAGGAACACTGAAGCTTTCTTT.

The rearrangement joins TRBV3-1 to TRBJ2-7; weak D call: TRBD2 (5 bases). The CDR3 loop spans 14 amino acids. The germline gives CDR1 LGHDT, CDR2 YNNKEL (reference sequence). With 5 bases removed from V and 3 bases from J, the gap between germline ends came to 14 bases. The CDR3 nucleotides read TGTGCCAGCAGCGACCGCGGAGGCCTCTACGAGCAGTACTTC. The encoded protein is CASSDRGGLYEQYF.